The 19 T cell receptor beta chains in this list originate from one sample, sequenced in a study of CD8 T cells in Susac syndrome. Reverse transcription used roughly 0.5 to 1 ug RNA and random hexamers. TCRdb analysed the immunoSEQ multiplex PCR reads with MiXCR anew, one entry per CDR3 protein. The table lists hundreds of thousands of distinct CDR3 sequences, more than 70% of them singletons. What was sequenced was CD8+ T cells from PBMCs. These receptors all stem from a human donor with multiple sclerosis.

This clonotype was observed a few times. The rearrangement links TRBV6-1 to TRBJ2-5; D may be TRBD1 or TRBD2 (5 bases each). Germline V CDR1 and CDR2: MNHNS, SASEGT. This CDR3 has 15 amino acids. V dropped 1 base and J dropped 4 bases, with 13 bases sitting between them. Here the CDR3 DNA reads TGTGCCAGCAGTGAAGATGTGACTGGGGGAGAGACCCAGTACTTC. It codes for CASSEDVTGGETQYF.

The V and J genes are TRBV5-1 and TRBJ1-1; D is undetermined. V lost 0 bases to trimming and J lost 2 bases, with 8 bases between them. The V gene's germline CDR1 is SGHRS and CDR2 YFSETQ. CDR3 length equals 14 residues. The CDR3 here is CASSLAQTNTEAFF. In nucleotides, the CDR3 is TGCGCCAGCAGCTTGGCACAGACCAACACTGAAGCTTTCTTT.

This clonotype has only a few counts. The chain joins TRBV28 to TRBJ2-1; 10 nucleotides align to TRBD2. Germline CDR1 MDHEN, CDR2 SYDVKM. The CDR3 consists of 15 residues. V lost 2 bases, J lost 4 bases, and 2 bases stayed unmatched. CDR3 in DNA: TGTGCCAGCAGTTTAGCTAGCGGGGGTTACAATGAGCAGTTCTTC. Translating gives CASSLASGGYNEQFF.

A note on this clonotype: The DNA is omitted, as the CDR3 cannot be located on it reliably, and the CDR3 follows TCRdb's listing. The CDR3 region is CASSSSREGGHGYTF. The chain employs TRBV27 and TRBJ1-2. The CDR3 length equals 15 residues, ends included. The germline V gene has CDR1 MNHEY and CDR2 SMNVEV (reference sequence).

The rearrangement uses TRBV20-1 and TRBJ1-5, with D tentatively TRBD1 (5 bases). V was cut by 0 bases and J by 7 bases, with 16 bases left in between. The germline V gene has CDR1 DFQATT and CDR2 SNEGSKA (reference sequence). This CDR3 spans 15 amino acids. In DNA, the CDR3 is TGCAGTGCTAGAGATGATCTCGGGGGTGGACAGCCCCAGCATTTT. Translated, it gives CSARDDLGGGQPQHF.

The rearrangement uses TRBV27 and TRBJ1-1, with 7 bases that match TRBD1. V was clipped by 8 bases and J by 0 bases; unmatched bases: 3. Germline V gene sequence: CDR1 MNHEY, CDR2 SMNVEV (reference sequence). CDR3 size: 13 residues. For the CDR3, the DNA is TGTGCCAGCGGGACAGAGATGAACACTGAAGCTTTCTTT. It yields the protein CASGTEMNTEAFF.

On this clonotype itself: An end of the junction does not agree with germline; a read error may underlie this. The V and J genes are TRBV7-9 and TRBJ1-1; D remains unclear. CDR3 size: 13 residues. Germline-derived CDR1 and CDR2 are SEHNR and FQNEAQ (reference sequence). CDR3 residues: CASSFVSETEASF. The CDR3 DNA follows: TGTGCCAGCAGCTTTGTAAGTGAAACTGAAGCTTCCTTT.

There are a few counts of this clonotype. The chain joins TRBV5-1 to TRBJ1-2; no clear D. This CDR3 contains 17 residues. CDR1 and CDR2 from the germline V gene are SGHRS and YFSETQ. Trimming cost V 4 bases and J 1 base, with 20 bases left between them. For the CDR3, the DNA is TGCGCCAGCAGCCGCCGAGGAGGCGTCTCTTTTAACTATGGCTACACCTTC. Its translation: CASSRRGGVSFNYGYTF.

This clonotype was seen only a few times. The rearrangement links TRBV4-2 to TRBJ2-6, with unresolved D. The CDR3 loop spans 16 amino acids. The V gene lost 0 bases and the J gene lost 0 bases, with 6 bases spanning the gap. Germline V gives CDR1 LGHNA, CDR2 YNFKEQ. The chain's CDR3 is CASSQEIGSGANVLTF. DNA for the CDR3: TGTGCCAGCAGCCAAGAGATAGGCTCTGGGGCCAACGTCCTGACTTTC.

The J gene is TRBJ2-3, the V gene TRBV18, with D tentatively TRBD1 (6 bases). V lost 6 bases to trimming and J lost 3 bases, with 19 bases between them. The CDR3 covers 16 residues. In germline, CDR1 is KGHSH, CDR2 LQKENI. CDR3 coding DNA: TGTGCCAGCTCCCACCACGTCAGGGGTTGGACAGATACGCAGTATTTT. Its translation is CASSHHVRGWTDTQYF.

The CDR3 is CSARDWRGGSDEQFF. As DNA, the CDR3 is TGCAGTGCTAGAGATTGGAGGGGGGGGAGCGATGAGCAGTTCTTC. The V call is TRBV20-1, the J call TRBJ2-1; D is perhaps TRBD2 (7 bases). CDR1 and CDR2 from the germline V gene are DFQATT and SNEGSKA (reference sequence). CDR3 size: 15 residues. Trimming stripped 0 bases from V and 8 bases from J, with 17 bases between.

The chain links TRBV7-9 to TRBJ2-3, with 11 bases fitting TRBD2. Per the germline V gene, CDR1 is SEHNR and CDR2 is FQNEAQ (reference sequence). Trimming cost V 3 bases and J 3 bases; bases outside gene matches: 5. The CDR3 is 16 residues long. CDR3 sequence reads: CASSFSGGAVTDTQYF. The CDR3 region has the DNA TGTGCCAGCAGCTTTAGCGGGGGGGCGGTTACAGATACGCAGTATTTT.

J is TRBJ2-1 and V is TRBV14; D is unresolved. The CDR3 length is 11 residues. The V gene's germline CDR1 is SGHDN and CDR2 FVKESK. The V gene lost 4 bases and the J gene lost 10 bases, with 8 bases spanning the gap. The CDR3 DNA is TGTGCCAGCAGCCTTAGCAGGGAGCAGTTCTTC. Translating gives CASSLSREQFF.

This chain links TRBV28 with TRBJ1-1; D may be TRBD1 (5 bases). The CDR3 runs to 17 residues. Germline-derived CDR1 and CDR2 are MDHEN and SYDVKM. V was trimmed by 3 bases and J by 0 bases, leaving 17 bases between them. In DNA form, the CDR3 reads TGTGCCAGCAGTTTGCGGCAGGGTCTCCCTATGAACACTGAAGCTTTCTTT. Translation: CASSLRQGLPMNTEAFF.

The chain is built from TRBV7-6 and TRBJ2-7; D could derive from TRBD1 or TRBD2 (5 bases each). V was pared by 7 bases and J by 5 bases, with 15 bases between. This CDR3 has 13 residues. Germline CDR1 and CDR2: SGHVS and FNYEAQ. CDR3 nucleotides: TGTGCCAGCACCCCGTCCTGGGGACACGAGCAGTACTTC. As protein: CASTPSWGHEQYF.

This chain links TRBV5-4 with TRBJ2-1; D may be TRBD1 (5 bases). The CDR3 is 15 amino acids. CDR1 is SGHNT and CDR2 is YYREEE in the germline V gene (reference sequence). Trimming pared 6 bases from V and 1 base from J, leaving 14 bases between. This chain's CDR3 is CASTSWGGSYNEQFF. As DNA, the CDR3 is TGTGCCAGCACCTCTTGGGGCGGATCCTACAATGAGCAGTTCTTC.

As to this clonotype: A read error may produce the germline difference seen at one junction end. The rearrangement links TRBV30 to TRBJ2-7; 8 bases align to TRBD1. Germline V gene data show CDR1 as GTSNPN and CDR2 as SVGIG (reference sequence). The CDR3 length is 14 residues. The CDR3 sequence: CAWSVGQGYYGQYF. The CDR3 coding sequence is TGTGCCTGGTCAGTAGGACAGGGCTACTACGGGCAGTACTTC.

This chain connects TRBV10-3 to TRBJ2-1, with 11 bases lining up with TRBD2. CDR3 length: 18 amino acids. The V and J ends lost 11 bases and 0 bases, in that order; junction bases with no gene match: 15. Germline assignment: CDR1 ENHRY and CDR2 SYGVKD. The CDR3 DNA reads as TGTGCCGTCAAAAAACTTACTAGCGGGAGTCTCTCCTACAATGAGCAGTTCTTC. It yields the protein CAVKKLTSGSLSYNEQFF.

The chain recombines TRBV29-1 with TRBJ2-7; D remains unclear. From germline, CDR1 is SQVTM and CDR2 ANQGSEA. This CDR3 is 15 amino acids long. The germline V and J ends were trimmed by 6 bases and 2 bases, with 20 bases remaining between them. The chain's CDR3 is CSVRVTEEYTYEQYF. In DNA, the CDR3 is TGCAGCGTCCGAGTTACAGAAGAGTATACCTACGAGCAGTACTTC.